Below, 8 T cell receptor beta chains from the same sample are listed, as sequenced in a study of blood T cell repertoires in COVID-19. Here immunoSEQ multiplex PCR was the method, and the copy in TCRdb shows in-frame clones only, minus some. The table has about 220,000 clones, around 83% seen once. The sequenced sample consisted of peripheral blood. The receptors stem from a woman aged 45-65 years with acute or convalescent COVID-19.

This rearrangement joins TRBV5-1 to TRBJ2-2, with TRBD2 matching 7 bases. The ends lost 4 bases at V and 5 bases at J; junction bases unmatched: 8. Germline-derived CDR1 and CDR2 are SGHRS and YFSETQ. This CDR3 comprises 15 residues. DNA for the CDR3: TGCGCCAGCAGCCTTGCGGGAGTAATGACCGGGGAGCTGTTTTTT. Its translation: CASSLAGVMTGELFF.

This chain connects TRBV5-6 to TRBJ1-1; D is unclear. Trimming removed 4 bases from V and 1 base from J, with 14 bases in between. The CDR3 runs 15 residues. Germline CDR1 is SGHDT and CDR2 is YYEEEE. The CDR3 sequence: CASSSRFEANTEAFF. CDR3 DNA: TGTGCCAGCAGCAGCAGATTCGAGGCGAACACTGAAGCTTTCTTT.

The J gene is TRBJ2-5, the V gene TRBV28; 9 nucleotides align to TRBD1. The V segment lost 7 bases and the J segment 0 bases; nucleotides outside the gene matches: 9. This CDR3 is 16 amino acids long. CDR1 is MDHEN, CDR2 SYDVKM, per germline. The CDR3 sequence is CASTPRQGDHQETQYF. For the CDR3, the DNA is TGTGCCAGCACCCCCCGACAGGGGGATCACCAAGAGACCCAGTACTTC.

This clone has more than one count but fewer than ten. The rearrangement joins TRBV7-2 to TRBJ1-6; 9 nucleotides line up with TRBD1. This CDR3 region has 15 residues. V lost 4 bases to trimming and J lost 7 bases; unmatched junction nucleotides: 5. Germline V gene data show CDR1 as SGHTA and CDR2 as FQGNSA. The CDR3 nucleotides read TGTGCCAGCAGCTCCGGGACAGGGAGGAATTCACCCCTCCACTTT. Its translation is CASSSGTGRNSPLHF.

The chain employs TRBV7-6 and TRBJ2-1; TRBD2 matches 13 bases. CDR1 and CDR2 (germline): SGHVS, FNYEAQ. Trimming cost V 5 bases and J 6 bases; bases outside gene matches: 10. There are 17 residues in the CDR3. DNA of the CDR3: TGTGCCAGCAGCGCAACAGGGGGACTAGCGGGACCCAATGAGCAGTTCTTC. The encoded protein is CASSATGGLAGPNEQFF.

This clone was seen a handful of times. The chain is built from TRBV5-6 and TRBJ1-1, with D unresolved. From germline, CDR1 is SGHDT and CDR2 YYEEEE. V was cut by 4 bases and J by 0 bases, with 7 bases left in between. This CDR3 comprises 13 residues. The CDR3 DNA is TGTGCCAGCAGCCCTCCCCTGAACACTGAAGCTTTCTTT. As protein: CASSPPLNTEAFF.

The chain's CDR3 is CASRALGAGGPDTQYF. For the CDR3, the DNA is TGTGCCAGTAGGGCGCTGGGAGCGGGAGGACCAGATACGCAGTATTTT. This rearrangement joins TRBV19 to TRBJ2-3; TRBD2 matches 9 bases. The CDR3 sequence is 16 residues long. The junction had 11 bases not matched to a gene; V was cut back by 6 bases and J by 4 bases. Germline V CDR1 and CDR2: LNHDA, SQIVND (reference sequence).

The DNA of the CDR3 is TGTGCCAGCAGCTTAAGGGACAGGGTAGACGAGCAGTACTTC. Its protein is CASSLRDRVDEQYF. The V gene is TRBV7-6, the J gene TRBJ2-7, with TRBD1 matching over 9 bases. The V and J ends lost 2 bases and 5 bases, in that order; junction bases with no gene match: 4. Per germline, CDR1 SGHVS and CDR2 FNYEAQ. The CDR3 is 14 amino acids.